This entry describes one T cell receptor (beta chain). Trimming took off 6 bases at V and 4 bases at J, with 10 bases between the two ends. The CDR3 totals 13 residues. Germline CDR1 reads KGHSH; CDR2 reads LQKENI. Repertoires were generated with immunoSEQ multiplex PCR, while TCRdb's copy carries only in-frame clones and drops some. The table lists 90,000 to 150,000 clones, around 85% of them singletons, with roughly 2.3% in the top ten. The data were taken from a study of T cell responses to AZD1222 COVID-19 vaccine. This receptor was taken from an adult in good health. The chain links TRBV18 to TRBJ1-5; tentative D call: TRBD1 (5 bases). Sample: peripheral blood, taken on day 0 of AZD1222 vaccination. DNA for the CDR3: TGTGCCAGCTCCGGGGACCGAAATCAGCCCCAGCATTTT. This sequence encodes CASSGDRNQPQHF.